This passage covers 10 T cell receptor beta chains from one sample sequenced in a study of type 1 regulatory T cells. No antigen has been identified for these receptors. TCRdb re-analysed the reads in MiXCR, keeping a single row per CDR3 protein. The sample includes approximately 43,000 distinct CDR3 sequences, 12% of them seen just once. Specimen: cultured non-Tr1 T cells, either the whole culture or a sorted T cell fraction (not recorded which). The receptors here all came from a human donor in good health.

As to this clonotype: An end of the junction does not agree with germline; a read error may underlie this. The chain has TRBV24-1 and TRBJ1-5; perhaps TRBD1 as D (5 bases). This CDR3 is 15 amino acids long. Germline CDR1 reads KGHDR; CDR2 reads SFDVKD. The CDR3 nucleotides are TGTGTCACCAGCGGTGGGAGGGACAGCAATCAGCCCCAGCATTTT. Its translation: CVTSGGRDSNQPQHF.

Ten or more counts support this clonotype. This sequence joins TRBV20-1 and TRBJ1-2; 10 bases are shared with TRBD1. With 6 bases clipped from V and 8 bases from J, the junction kept 6 bases outside the gene matches. Germline CDR1 and CDR2: DFQATT and SNEGSKA (reference sequence). This CDR3 is 12 amino acids long. The CDR3 bases are TGCAGTGCCATAGACAGGGGGCCCGGCTACACCTTC. It translates to CSAIDRGPGYTF.

This clonotype was seen at least ten times. The chain couples TRBV18 to TRBJ2-7; D not resolved. The CDR3 contains 12 residues. Trimming took 8 bases from V and 0 from J, leaving 8 bases between them. Germline V lookup: CDR1 KGHSH, CDR2 LQKENI. CDR3 in amino acids: CASSRSSYEQYF. Written as DNA, the CDR3 is TGTGCCAGCAGCAGGAGCTCCTACGAGCAGTACTTC.

This chain joins TRBV5-4 and TRBJ2-1, with TRBD2 identical over 11 bases. The germline V gene encodes CDR1 SGHNT and CDR2 YYREEE (reference sequence). The J segment lost 7 bases and the V segment lost 5 bases, leaving 8 bases of the junction unmatched. This CDR3 is 15 amino acids long. The CDR3 coding sequence is TGTGCCAGCAGTTTCAGACTAGCGGGGATTAATGAGCAGTTCTTC. Translation gives CASSFRLAGINEQFF.

In the case of this clonotype: A single base separates this from a much larger clone, so it may be a read error. V usage is TRBV7-3 and J usage is TRBJ2-3; D remains unclear. The CDR3 extends over 15 amino acids. Per germline, CDR1 SGHTA and CDR2 FQGTGA. Trimming pared 7 bases from V and 1 base from J, leaving 15 bases between. The CDR3 region has the DNA TGTGCCAGCATCCCAGGAACTTCGGGCACAGATACGCAGTATTTT. It codes for CASIPGTSGTDTQYF. Looking up the rest from reference TRBV7-3 and TRBJ2-3 gives the full variable domain: GAGVSQTPSNKVTEKGKYVELRCDPISGHTALYWYRQSLGQGPEFLIYFQGTGAADDSGLPNDRFFAVRPEGSVSTLKIQRTERGDSAVYLCASIPGTSGTDTQYFGPGTRLTVL.

This clonotype was counted ten times or more. This rearrangement joins TRBV20-1 to TRBJ1-1, with D tentatively TRBD1 (5 bases). CDR3 length: 14 residues. V was trimmed by 6 bases and J by 7 bases, leaving 21 bases between them. CDR1 and CDR2 from the germline V gene are DFQATT and SNEGSKA (reference sequence). In DNA form, the CDR3 reads TGCAGTGCAGTACACCCGGGGCAGGGAGATGAAGCTTTCTTT. Its translation is CSAVHPGQGDEAFF.

This chain joins TRBV10-3 and TRBJ2-1; maybe TRBD1 (5 bases). V shed 3 bases and J shed 0 bases, with 6 bases lying between them. Germline-derived CDR1 and CDR2 are ENHRY and SYGVKD. The CDR3 sequence is 14 residues long. The CDR3 bases are TGTGCCATCAGTGACCAGGGCTCCTACAATGAGCAGTTCTTC. Its translation: CAISDQGSYNEQFF.

This clonotype was detected only a few times. This sequence joins TRBV10-3 and TRBJ2-1, with 9 bases identical to TRBD2. With 6 bases clipped from V and 6 bases from J, the junction kept 6 bases outside the gene matches. This CDR3 region has 14 residues. Germline CDR1 reads ENHRY; CDR2 reads SYGVKD. CDR3: CAIRSGTSFNEQFF. CDR3 DNA sequence: TGTGCCATCAGATCCGGGACTAGCTTCAATGAGCAGTTCTTC.

The chain joins TRBV4-2 to TRBJ2-3; 7 nucleotides agree with TRBD2. Germline CDR1 reads LGHNA; CDR2 reads YNFKEQ. V lost 4 bases, J lost 5 bases, and 12 bases stayed unmatched. CDR3 length equals 16 residues. The CDR3 protein is CASSPGTTSLGDTQYF. CDR3 coding DNA: TGTGCCAGCAGCCCAGGGACTACCTCTTTAGGAGATACGCAGTATTTT.

This clonotype was picked up many times. The rearrangement joins TRBV12-3 or TRBV12-4 to TRBJ2-4; unclear D gene. V shed 5 bases and J shed 1 base, with 18 bases lying between them. The CDR3 loop spans 17 amino acids. The CDR3 nucleotides are TGTGCCAGCAGTCCCGGCTTGACTCATGGGGCCAAAAACATTCAGTACTTC. Translated: CASSPGLTHGAKNIQYF.